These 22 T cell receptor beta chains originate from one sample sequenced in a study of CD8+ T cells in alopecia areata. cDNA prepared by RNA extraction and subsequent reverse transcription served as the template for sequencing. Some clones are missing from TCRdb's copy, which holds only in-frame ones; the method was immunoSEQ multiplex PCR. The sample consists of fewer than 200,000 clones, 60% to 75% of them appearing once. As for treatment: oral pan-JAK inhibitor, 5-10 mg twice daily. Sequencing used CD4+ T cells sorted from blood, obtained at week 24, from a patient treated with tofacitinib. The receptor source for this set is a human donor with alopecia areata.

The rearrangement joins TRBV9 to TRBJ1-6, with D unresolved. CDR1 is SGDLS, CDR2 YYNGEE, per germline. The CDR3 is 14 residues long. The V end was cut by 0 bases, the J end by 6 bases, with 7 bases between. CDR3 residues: CASSVVGFNSPLHF. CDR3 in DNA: TGTGCCAGCAGCGTAGTGGGTTTTAATTCACCCCTCCACTTT.

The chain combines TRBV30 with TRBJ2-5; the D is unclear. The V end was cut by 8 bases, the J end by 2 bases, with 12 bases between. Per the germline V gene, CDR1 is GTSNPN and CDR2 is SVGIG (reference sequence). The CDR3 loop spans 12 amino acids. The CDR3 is CAKTDGQETQYF. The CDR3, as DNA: TGTGCCAAAACAGACGGACAAGAGACCCAGTACTTC.

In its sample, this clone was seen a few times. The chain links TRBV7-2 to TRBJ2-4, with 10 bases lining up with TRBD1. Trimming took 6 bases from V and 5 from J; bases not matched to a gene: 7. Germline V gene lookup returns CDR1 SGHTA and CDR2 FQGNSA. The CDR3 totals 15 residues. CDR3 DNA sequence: TGTGCCAGCAGTCGAGTGGGACAGGGGCAAAACATTCAGTACTTC. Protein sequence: CASSRVGQGQNIQYF.

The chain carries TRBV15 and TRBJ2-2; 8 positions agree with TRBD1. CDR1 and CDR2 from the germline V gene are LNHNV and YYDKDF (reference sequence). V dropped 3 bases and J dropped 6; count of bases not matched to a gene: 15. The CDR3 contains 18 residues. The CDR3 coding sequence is TGTGCCACCAGCAGGGAGTGGAACAGGGGGACCCAAGCCGGGGAGCTGTTTTTT. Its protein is CATSREWNRGTQAGELFF.

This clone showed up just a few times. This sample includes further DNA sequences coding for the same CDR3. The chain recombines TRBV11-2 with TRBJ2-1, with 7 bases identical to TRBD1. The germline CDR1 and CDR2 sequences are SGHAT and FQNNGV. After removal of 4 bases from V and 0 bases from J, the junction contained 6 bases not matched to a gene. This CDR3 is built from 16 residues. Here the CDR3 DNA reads TGTGCCAGCAGCTCCCGGACAGGTAGCTCCTACAATGAGCAGTTCTTC. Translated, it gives CASSSRTGSSYNEQFF. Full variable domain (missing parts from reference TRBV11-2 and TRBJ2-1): EAGVAQSPRYKIIEKRQSVAFWCNPISGHATLYWYQQILGQGPKLLIQFQNNGVVDDSQLPKDRFSAERLKGVDSTLKIQPAKLEDSAVYLCASSSRTGSSYNEQFFGPGTRLTVL.

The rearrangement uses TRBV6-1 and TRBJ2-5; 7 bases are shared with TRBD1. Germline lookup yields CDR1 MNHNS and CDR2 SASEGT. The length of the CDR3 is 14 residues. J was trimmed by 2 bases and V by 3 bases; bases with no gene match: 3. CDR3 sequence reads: CASSEGQTQETQYF. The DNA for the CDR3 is TGTGCCAGCAGTGAGGGACAGACGCAAGAGACCCAGTACTTC.

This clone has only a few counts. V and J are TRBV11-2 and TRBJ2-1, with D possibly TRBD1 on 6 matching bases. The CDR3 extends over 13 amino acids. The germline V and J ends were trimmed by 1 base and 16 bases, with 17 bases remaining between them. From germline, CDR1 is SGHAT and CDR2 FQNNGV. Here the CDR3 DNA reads TGTGCCAGCAGCTTAGGGGGGCCAGTGGGCTTTTTCTTC. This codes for CASSLGGPVGFFF.

CDR3 nucleotide sequence: TGTGCCAGCAGCGTACTTACAGCTGGGGCCAACGTCCTGACTTTC. Encoded protein: CASSVLTAGANVLTF. This rearrangement joins TRBV9 to TRBJ2-6; D is unclear. There are 15 residues in the CDR3. Germline loops: CDR1 SGDLS, CDR2 YYNGEE. Trimming took 1 base from V and 2 from J, leaving 7 bases between them.

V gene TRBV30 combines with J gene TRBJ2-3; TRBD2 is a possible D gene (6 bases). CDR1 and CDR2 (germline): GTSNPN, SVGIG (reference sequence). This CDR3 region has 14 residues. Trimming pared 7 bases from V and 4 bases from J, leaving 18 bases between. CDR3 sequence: CASKLAGFPDTQYF. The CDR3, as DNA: TGTGCCTCTAAACTCGCGGGGTTTCCAGATACGCAGTATTTT.

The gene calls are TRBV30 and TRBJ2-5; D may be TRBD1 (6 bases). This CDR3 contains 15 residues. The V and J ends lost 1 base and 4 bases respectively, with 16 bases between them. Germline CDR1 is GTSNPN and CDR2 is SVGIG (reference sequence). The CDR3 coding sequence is TGTGCCTGGAGTGACCTTGGACAGAGGGGAGAGACCCAGTACTTC. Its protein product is CAWSDLGQRGETQYF.

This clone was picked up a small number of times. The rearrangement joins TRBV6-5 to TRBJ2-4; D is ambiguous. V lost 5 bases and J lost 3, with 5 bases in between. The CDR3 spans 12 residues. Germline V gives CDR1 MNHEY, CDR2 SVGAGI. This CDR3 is CASSPGKNIQYF. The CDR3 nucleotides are TGTGCCAGCAGTCCTGGCAAAAACATTCAGTACTTC.

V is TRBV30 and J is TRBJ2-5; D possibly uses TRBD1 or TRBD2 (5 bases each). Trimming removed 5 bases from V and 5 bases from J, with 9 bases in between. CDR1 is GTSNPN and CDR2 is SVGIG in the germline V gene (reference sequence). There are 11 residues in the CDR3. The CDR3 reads CAWGGSETQYF. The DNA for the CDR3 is TGTGCCTGGGGGGGTTCGGAGACCCAGTACTTC.

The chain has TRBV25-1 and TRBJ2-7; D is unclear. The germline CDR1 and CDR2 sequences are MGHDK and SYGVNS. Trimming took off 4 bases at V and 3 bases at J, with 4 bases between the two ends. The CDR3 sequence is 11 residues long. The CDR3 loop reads CASSVSYEQYF. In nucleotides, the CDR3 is TGTGCCAGCAGTGTCAGCTACGAGCAGTACTTC.

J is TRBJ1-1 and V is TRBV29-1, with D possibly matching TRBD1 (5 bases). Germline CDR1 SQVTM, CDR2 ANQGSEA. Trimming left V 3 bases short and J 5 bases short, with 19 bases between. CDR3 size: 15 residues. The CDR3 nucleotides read TGCAGCGTTGAGTGGGTAGTGACAGTGCGGACTGAAGCTTTCTTT. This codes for CSVEWVVTVRTEAFF. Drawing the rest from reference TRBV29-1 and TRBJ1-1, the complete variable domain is SAVISQKPSRDICQRGTSLTIQCQVDSQVTMMFWYRQQPGQSLTLIATANQGSEATYESGFVIDKFPISRPNLTFSTLTVSNMSPEDSSIYLCSVEWVVTVRTEAFFGQGTRLTVV.

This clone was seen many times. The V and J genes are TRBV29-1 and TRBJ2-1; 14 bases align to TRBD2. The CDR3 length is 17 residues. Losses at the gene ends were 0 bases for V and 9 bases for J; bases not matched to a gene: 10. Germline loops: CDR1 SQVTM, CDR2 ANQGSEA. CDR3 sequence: CSVEDRRLAGGHSEQFF. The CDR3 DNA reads TGCAGCGTTGAAGATCGAAGACTAGCGGGGGGGCACAGTGAGCAGTTCTTC.

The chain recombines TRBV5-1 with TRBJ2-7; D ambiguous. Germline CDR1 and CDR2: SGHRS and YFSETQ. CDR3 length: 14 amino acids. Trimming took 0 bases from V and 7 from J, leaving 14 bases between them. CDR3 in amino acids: CASSLAVSGPEQYF. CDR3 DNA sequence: TGCGCCAGCAGCTTGGCGGTTTCTGGACCAGAGCAGTACTTC.

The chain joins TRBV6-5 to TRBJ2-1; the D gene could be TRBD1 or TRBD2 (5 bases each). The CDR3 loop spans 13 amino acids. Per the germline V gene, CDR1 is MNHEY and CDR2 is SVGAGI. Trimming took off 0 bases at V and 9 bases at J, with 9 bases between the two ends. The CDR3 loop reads CASSYSRGTEQFF. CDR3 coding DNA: TGTGCCAGCAGTTACTCGAGGGGAACTGAGCAGTTCTTC.

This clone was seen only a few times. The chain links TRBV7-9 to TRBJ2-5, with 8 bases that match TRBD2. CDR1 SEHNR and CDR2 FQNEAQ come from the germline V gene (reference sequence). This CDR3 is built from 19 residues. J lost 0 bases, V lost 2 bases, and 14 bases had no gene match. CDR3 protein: CASSLSDWRGARYQETQYF. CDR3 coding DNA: TGTGCCAGCAGCTTATCGGATTGGCGGGGGGCCCGGTACCAAGAGACCCAGTACTTC.

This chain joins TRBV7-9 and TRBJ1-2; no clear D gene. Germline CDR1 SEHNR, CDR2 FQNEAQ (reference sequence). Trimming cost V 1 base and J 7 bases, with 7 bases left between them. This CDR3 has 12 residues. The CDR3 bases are TGTGCCAGCAGCTTAGGGTCACCTGGCTACACCTTC. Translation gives CASSLGSPGYTF.

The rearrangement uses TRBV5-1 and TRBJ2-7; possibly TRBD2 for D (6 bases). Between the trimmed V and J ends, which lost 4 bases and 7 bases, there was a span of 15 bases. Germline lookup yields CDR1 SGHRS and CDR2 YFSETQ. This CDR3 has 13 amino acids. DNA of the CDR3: TGCGCCAGCAGCGTGCTAGCGTCGAGTGAGCAGTACTTC. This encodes CASSVLASSEQYF.

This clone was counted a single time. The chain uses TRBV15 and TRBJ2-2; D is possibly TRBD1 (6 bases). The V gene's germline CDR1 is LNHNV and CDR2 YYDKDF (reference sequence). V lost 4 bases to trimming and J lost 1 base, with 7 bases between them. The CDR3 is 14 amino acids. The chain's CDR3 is CATSTGENTGELFF. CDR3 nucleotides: TGTGCCACCAGCACAGGGGAGAACACCGGGGAGCTGTTTTTT.

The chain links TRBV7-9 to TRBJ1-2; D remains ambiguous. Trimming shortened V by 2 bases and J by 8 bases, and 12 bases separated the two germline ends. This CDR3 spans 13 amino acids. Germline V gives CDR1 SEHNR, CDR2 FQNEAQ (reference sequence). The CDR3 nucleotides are TGTGCCAGCAGCTTACGAGGCTCTCACGGCTACACCTTC. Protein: CASSLRGSHGYTF.